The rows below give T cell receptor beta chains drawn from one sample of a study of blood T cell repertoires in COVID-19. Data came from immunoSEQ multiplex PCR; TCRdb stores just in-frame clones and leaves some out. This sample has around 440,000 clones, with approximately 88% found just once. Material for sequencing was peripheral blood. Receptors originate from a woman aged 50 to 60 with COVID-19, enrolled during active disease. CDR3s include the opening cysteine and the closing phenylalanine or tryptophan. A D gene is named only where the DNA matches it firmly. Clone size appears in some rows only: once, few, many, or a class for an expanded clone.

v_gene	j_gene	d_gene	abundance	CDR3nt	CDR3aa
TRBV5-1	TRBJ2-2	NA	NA	TGCGCCAGCAGCTTGGCTGGGGGCGAAACCGGGGAGCTGTTTTTT	CASSLAGGETGELFF
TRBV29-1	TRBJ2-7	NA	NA	TGCAGCGTCCTCTCCTACGAGCAGTACTTC	CSVLSYEQYF
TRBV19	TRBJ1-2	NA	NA	TGTGCCAGTAGTATAGCGGGGACAAACTATGGCTACACCTTC	CASSIAGTNYGYTF
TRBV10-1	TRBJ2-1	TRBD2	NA	TGCGCCAGCAGTGACAGTCGGGGGGGCCCCTCTGCCTACAATGAGCAGTTCTTC	CASSDSRGGPSAYNEQFF
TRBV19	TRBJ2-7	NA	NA	TGTGCCAGTAGTATTGGGCGTGTCTACGAGCAGTACTTC	CASSIGRVYEQYF
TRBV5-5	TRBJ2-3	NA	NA	TGTGCCAGCAGCTTGGGACAGACCACAGATACGCAGTATTTT	CASSLGQTTDTQYF
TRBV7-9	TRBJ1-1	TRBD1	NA	TGTGCCAGCAGCTTTCGACAGGGACGCGAAGCTTTCTTT	CASSFRQGREAFF
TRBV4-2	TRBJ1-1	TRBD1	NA	TGTGCCAGCAGCCAGTCAGCGGGACAGGGGAACACTGAAGCTTTCTTT	CASSQSAGQGNTEAFF
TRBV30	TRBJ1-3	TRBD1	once	TGTGCCTGGAATATAGGACAGGAGGTCGGGACCATATATTTT	CAWNIGQEVGTIYF
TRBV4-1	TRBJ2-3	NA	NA	TGCGCCAGCAGCTGGAGGAACACAGATACGCAGTATTTT	CASSWRNTDTQYF
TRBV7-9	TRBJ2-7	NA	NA	TGTGCCAGCAGCTTATCCTCTGGCGGGGCCCGCTCCTACGAGCAGTACTTC	CASSLSSGGARSYEQYF
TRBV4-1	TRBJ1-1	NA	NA	TGCGCCAGCAGCTTTAGTTATGGGGGCGAGGCCACTGAAGCTTTCTTT	CASSFSYGGEATEAFF
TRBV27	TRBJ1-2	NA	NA	TGTGCCAGCAGTGAGGACAGAAACAACTATGGCTACACCTTC	CASSEDRNNYGYTF
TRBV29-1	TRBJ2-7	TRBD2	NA	TGCAGCGGCGGGGGGTTCTACGAGCAGTACTTC	CSGGGFYEQYF
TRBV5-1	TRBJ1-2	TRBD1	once	TGCGCCAGCAGCTTGGCAGGGACAGCTAACTATGGCTACACCTTC	CASSLAGTANYGYTF
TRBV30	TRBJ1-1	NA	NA	TGTGCCTGGAGTGTACGGGCTGAAGCTTTCTTT	CAWSVRAEAFF
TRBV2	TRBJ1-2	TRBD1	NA	TGTGCCAGCAGTGAAGGACAGGGTACTGTCTATGGCTACACCTTC	CASSEGQGTVYGYTF
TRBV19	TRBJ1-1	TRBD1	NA	TGTGCCAGTAGTCCCCGACAGGGGGCGAACACTGAAGCTTTCTTT	CASSPRQGANTEAFF
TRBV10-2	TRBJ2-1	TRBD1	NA	TGCGCCAGCAGCCGGGGACAGGACAATGAGCAGTTCTTC	CASSRGQDNEQFF
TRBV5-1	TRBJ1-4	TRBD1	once	TGCGCCAGCAGCTTGACAGGGGGCGATGAAAAACTGTTTTTT	CASSLTGGDEKLFF
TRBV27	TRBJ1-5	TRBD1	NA	TGTGCCAGCAACACGAGGGTCAGGGGGCTTTTTACTCATAGCAATCAGCCCCAGCATTTT	CASNTRVRGLFTHSNQPQHF
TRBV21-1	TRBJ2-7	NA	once	TGTGCCAGCAACCTTGGGGGGGTAGACGCCTACGAGCAGTACTTC	CASNLGGVDAYEQYF
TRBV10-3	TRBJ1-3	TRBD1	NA	TGTGCCATCAGGGGACAGGGGGATGACACCATATATTTT	CAIRGQGDDTIYF
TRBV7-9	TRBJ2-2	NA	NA	TGTGCCAGCAGCCCTTGGACAGCTCTGAACACCGGGGAGCTGTTTTTT	CASSPWTALNTGELFF
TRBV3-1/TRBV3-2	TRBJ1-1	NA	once	TGTGCCAGCACCCTAGGGGGTTCGAACACTGAAGCTTTCTTT	CASTLGGSNTEAFF
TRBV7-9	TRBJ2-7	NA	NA	TGTGCCAGCAGCTTTGGTTTCGGCTACGAGCAGTACTTC	CASSFGFGYEQYF
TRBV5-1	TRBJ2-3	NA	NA	TGCGCCAGCTTTTCGGTCCTTGCAGATACGCAGTATTTT	CASFSVLADTQYF